The 21 T cell receptor beta chains listed next were all sequenced from one sample in a study of vaccination and CD4 T cells after COVID-19. For these receptors, no antigen is known. Cultured CD4+ T-cell DNA underwent Oncomine TCR Beta short-read sequencing. From the PCR reads, TCRdb called clonotypes with MiXCR, one entry per CDR3 protein. The sample shows roughly 5,500 distinct CDR3 sequences, about 71% of them seen only once. Treatment meaning: approximately nine-day PBMC culture with coronavirus spike peptide pools or control peptides (ViraFEST assay). Sequences were obtained from CD4+ T cells from blood, cultured in vitro. The receptors come from a human donor who had recovered from COVID-19.

This chain connects TRBV6-1 to TRBJ2-3, with TRBD1 matching 7 bases. The CDR3 is 16 amino acids. Germline V gene sequence: CDR1 MNHNS, CDR2 SASEGT. V gave up 4 bases and J gave up 2 bases; unmatched junction bases: 9. As DNA, the CDR3 is TGTGCCAGCAGTGTCGTAGGGACAGTCCTCACAGATACGCAGTATTTT. It specifies CASSVVGTVLTDTQYF.

The chain has TRBV20-1 and TRBJ2-3; 7 positions match TRBD2. The germline V gene has CDR1 DFQATT and CDR2 SNEGSKA (reference sequence). The trim removed 1 base at V and 1 base at J, leaving 17 bases unmatched. The CDR3 extends over 19 amino acids. The CDR3 loop reads CSARGALSGVGGRTDTQYF. As DNA, the CDR3 is TGCAGTGCTAGAGGCGCTCTGAGCGGGGTAGGCGGGCGCACAGATACGCAGTATTTT.

The rearrangement links TRBV2 to TRBJ1-5, with D tentatively TRBD1 (6 bases). The V gene's germline CDR1 is SNHLY and CDR2 FYNNEI. The CDR3 is 14 residues long. V gave up 1 base and J gave up 7 bases, with 11 bases separating them. The CDR3: CASSEEGGIQPQHF. As DNA, the CDR3 is TGTGCCAGCAGTGAAGAGGGGGGAATCCAGCCCCAGCATTTT.

The V and J genes are TRBV10-3 and TRBJ2-7; no clear D gene. The germline V and J ends were trimmed by 8 bases and 7 bases, with 12 bases remaining between them. Per the germline V gene, CDR1 is ENHRY and CDR2 is SYGVKD. The CDR3 covers 11 residues. CDR3 DNA sequence: TGTGCCATCTCGCCGGGTCAGGAGCAGTACTTC. This encodes CAISPGQEQYF.

This clonotype was seen once. This chain joins TRBV6-1 and TRBJ1-2; D perhaps matches TRBD1 (6 bases). The germline gives CDR1 MNHNS, CDR2 SASEGT. V lost 6 bases and J lost 8, with 13 bases in between. The length of the CDR3 is 12 residues. This chain's CDR3 is CASRTGIGGYTF. The CDR3 bases are TGTGCCAGCAGGACAGGCATAGGGGGCTACACCTTC.

V is TRBV7-9 and J is TRBJ1-2, with TRBD1 matching 9 bases. The CDR3 has 15 residues. Germline CDR1 is SEHNR and CDR2 is FQNEAQ (reference sequence). V dropped 3 bases and J dropped 7; count of bases not matched to a gene: 9. CDR3 loop: CASSFPVQGAGGYTF. CDR3 DNA sequence: TGTGCCAGCAGCTTCCCGGTACAGGGGGCAGGTGGCTACACCTTC.

This clonotype is medium-sized by share. The chain joins TRBV6-1 to TRBJ2-7; 13 bases map to TRBD2. J gave up 6 bases and V 4 bases, and 3 bases lay outside the gene matches. CDR3 length: 14 residues. CDR1 MNHNS and CDR2 SASEGT come from the germline V gene. CDR3 bases: TGTGCCAGCAGTGGGACTAGCGGGAGTTTCGAGCAGTACTTC. Amino acid sequence: CASSGTSGSFEQYF.

This clonotype is medium-sized (0.01 to 0.1%) by share. The chain has TRBV15 and TRBJ2-7, with D perhaps TRBD1 (6 bases). The CDR3 sequence is 16 residues long. In germline, CDR1 is LNHNV, CDR2 YYDKDF (reference sequence). The V end lost 0 bases, the J end lost 2 bases, and 14 bases lay between the germline ends. The CDR3 sequence is CATSRDLGRGTYEQYF. CDR3 nucleotides: TGTGCCACCAGCAGAGATTTAGGCAGGGGAACCTACGAGCAGTACTTC. Combining the CDR3 with reference TRBV15 and TRBJ2-7 gives the whole variable domain DAMVIQNPRYQVTQFGKPVTLSCSQTLNHNVMYWYQQKSSQAPKLLFHYYDKDFNNEADTPDNFQSRRPNTSFCFLDIRSPGLGDTAMYLCATSRDLGRGTYEQYFGPGTRLTVT.

This chain's CDR3 is CSARDRLAGGTDTQYF. In DNA form, the CDR3 reads TGCAGTGCTAGAGATAGGCTAGCGGGAGGAACAGATACGCAGTATTTT. The chain combines TRBV20-1 with TRBJ2-3; 11 nucleotides agree with TRBD2. The CDR3 is 16 amino acids. Germline loops: CDR1 DFQATT, CDR2 SNEGSKA (reference sequence). Trimming took 0 bases from V and 3 from J; bases not matched to a gene: 5.

V is TRBV20-1 and J is TRBJ2-1; 7 nucleotides align to TRBD2. This CDR3 is built from 14 residues. Trimming at V came to 1 base and at J to 8 bases, leaving 8 bases not matched to a gene. The germline V gene has CDR1 DFQATT and CDR2 SNEGSKA (reference sequence). Here the CDR3 reads CSARGGLRIDEQFF. CDR3 bases: TGCAGTGCTAGAGGGGGACTAAGAATAGATGAGCAGTTCTTC.

This clonotype is classed as large. CDR3 residues: CASSYFGDQPQHF. CDR3 coding DNA: TGTGCCAGCAGTTACTTCGGGGATCAGCCCCAGCATTTT. The V call is TRBV6-2 or TRBV6-3, the J call TRBJ1-5; no reliable D call. Trimming took off 1 base at V and 5 bases at J, with 6 bases between the two ends. The CDR3 extends over 13 amino acids. Germline CDR1 and CDR2: MNHEY and SVGEGT.

The rearrangement links TRBV20-1 to TRBJ1-2; D might be TRBD1 (6 bases). Per germline, CDR1 DFQATT and CDR2 SNEGSKA (reference sequence). Trimming removed 4 bases from V and 2 bases from J, with 14 bases in between. The CDR3 spans 14 residues. CDR3 loop: CSAKGGRSNYGYTF. For the CDR3, the DNA is TGCAGTGCTAAGGGGGGGCGGTCGAACTATGGCTACACCTTC.

This chain joins TRBV6-1 and TRBJ2-3; D remains unclear. This CDR3 is built from 12 residues. Germline values: CDR1 MNHNS, CDR2 SASEGT. V shed 2 bases and J shed 2 bases, with 2 bases lying between them. The CDR3 sequence: CASSEHTDTQYF. As DNA, the CDR3 is TGTGCCAGCAGTGAACACACAGATACGCAGTATTTT.

This clonotype was observed once. The chain carries TRBV20-1 and TRBJ1-6; 11 nucleotides line up with TRBD1. This CDR3 region has 17 residues. Germline V lookup: CDR1 DFQATT, CDR2 SNEGSKA (reference sequence). The J segment lost 7 bases and the V segment lost 0 bases, leaving 8 bases of the junction unmatched. In DNA, the CDR3 is TGCAGTGCTAGAGAGGGGGACAGGGGGTTATACAATTCACCCCTCCACTTT. It is translated as CSAREGDRGLYNSPLHF.

CDR3 sequence: CSARDLGTSGRTDTQYF. The CDR3 DNA reads as TGCAGTGCTAGAGATCTTGGGACTAGCGGCCGCACAGATACGCAGTATTTT. The gene calls are TRBV20-1 and TRBJ2-3; 11 bases fit TRBD2. CDR1 is DFQATT and CDR2 is SNEGSKA in the germline V gene (reference sequence). J was trimmed by 1 base and V by 0 bases; bases with no gene match: 6. This CDR3 is 17 amino acids long.

The rearrangement links TRBV6-5 to TRBJ2-5; D is possibly TRBD1 or TRBD2 (5 bases each). V was trimmed by 2 bases and J by 2 bases, leaving 9 bases between them. CDR3 length: 14 amino acids. The germline V gene encodes CDR1 MNHEY and CDR2 SVGAGI. The DNA for the CDR3 is TGTGCCAGCAGTTACCGGGACCCTCAAGAGACCCAGTACTTC. Amino acid sequence: CASSYRDPQETQYF.

The V and J genes are TRBV10-3 and TRBJ2-7, with D perhaps given as TRBD1 or TRBD2 (6 bases each). This CDR3 has 16 residues. V shed 3 bases and J shed 9 bases, with 24 bases lying between them. Germline-derived CDR1 and CDR2 are ENHRY and SYGVKD. The CDR3 here is CAISDPSGALSIGQYF. CDR3 in DNA: TGTGCCATCAGTGACCCCTCGGGGGCGCTAAGTATTGGGCAGTACTTC.

The chain recombines TRBV6-2 or TRBV6-3 with TRBJ2-7; 13 bases fit TRBD2. V shed 9 bases and J 1 base; nucleotides not matched to a gene: 12. Germline-derived CDR1 and CDR2 are MNHEY and SVGEGT. CDR3 size: 17 residues. The chain's CDR3 is CASQRLAGGGSSYEQYF. The CDR3, as DNA: TGTGCCAGTCAACGACTAGCGGGGGGAGGATCATCCTACGAGCAGTACTTC.

This clonotype was counted only a few times. CDR3 amino acids: CSARISALSPEAFF. The DNA of the CDR3 is TGCAGTGCTAGAATTTCGGCTTTAAGCCCTGAAGCTTTCTTT. This chain joins TRBV20-1 and TRBJ1-1; D is unclear. This CDR3 comprises 14 residues. V dropped 2 bases and J dropped 6 bases, with 16 bases sitting between them. Germline V gives CDR1 DFQATT, CDR2 SNEGSKA (reference sequence).

This sequence joins TRBV11-2 and TRBJ2-2; weak D call: TRBD1 (6 bases). This CDR3 is 15 amino acids long. The ends were cut back, 5 bases at V and 7 bases at J, with 17 bases in the middle. Germline-derived CDR1 and CDR2 are SGHAT and FQNNGV. The CDR3 here is CASSPGTKTIGELFF. In DNA, the CDR3 is TGTGCCAGCAGCCCCGGGACAAAAACGATCGGGGAGCTGTTTTTT. Full variable domain (outside the CDR3, taken from reference TRBV11-2 and TRBJ2-2): EAGVAQSPRYKIIEKRQSVAFWCNPISGHATLYWYQQILGQGPKLLIQFQNNGVVDDSQLPKDRFSAERLKGVDSTLKIQPAKLEDSAVYLCASSPGTKTIGELFFGEGSRLTVL.

The gene calls are TRBV7-3 and TRBJ1-1, with no clear D. With 1 base removed from V and 0 bases from J, the gap between germline ends came to 9 bases. This CDR3 contains 15 residues. Germline V CDR1 and CDR2: SGHTA, FQGTGA. CDR3 region: CASSLSGQMNTEAFF. In DNA form, the CDR3 reads TGTGCCAGCAGCTTAAGTGGCCAGATGAACACTGAAGCTTTCTTT. The variable domain in full, with the rest retrieved from reference TRBV7-3 and TRBJ1-1, is GAGVSQTPSNKVTEKGKYVELRCDPISGHTALYWYRQSLGQGPEFLIYFQGTGAADDSGLPNDRFFAVRPEGSVSTLKIQRTERGDSAVYLCASSLSGQMNTEAFFGQGTRLTVV.